The 4 T cell receptor beta chains below come from one sample, sequenced in a study of cytomegalovirus exposure and HLA in healthy donors. PCR primers comprised 60 Vbeta and 13 Jbeta primers. Repertoires were generated with immunoSEQ multiplex PCR, while TCRdb's copy carries only in-frame clones and drops some. This sample yields 20,000 to 30,000 clones, of which almost 70% are seen a single time; roughly 4.4% belongs to the top ten. The sample was PBMCs. Receptor source: a woman between 45 and 60 years old in good health and CMV-seronegative.

This chain connects TRBV5-6 to TRBJ1-2, with TRBD1 matching 8 bases. This CDR3 has 16 residues. Germline CDR1 SGHDT, CDR2 YYEEEE. After removal of 6 bases from V and 5 bases from J, the junction contained 15 bases not matched to a gene. In DNA form, the CDR3 reads TGTGCCAGCAAGTTCGGCACAGGGGGATTGATTTATGGCTACACCTTC. It encodes CASKFGTGGLIYGYTF.

The V and J genes are TRBV5-1 and TRBJ1-1; 11 positions match TRBD1. Germline CDR1 reads SGHRS; CDR2 reads YFSETQ. J gave up 5 bases and V 4 bases, and 13 bases lay outside the gene matches. The CDR3 loop spans 17 amino acids. In DNA, the CDR3 is TGCGCCAGCAGCGCACGCTCGGGACAGGGGGGGAGGACTGAAGCTTTCTTT. This gives the protein CASSARSGQGGRTEAFF.

The CDR3 sequence is CASSPRTGGTGELFF. For the CDR3, the DNA is TGCGCCAGCAGTCCCAGGACAGGGGGTACCGGGGAGCTGTTTTTT. The rearrangement uses TRBV10-1 and TRBJ2-2; 10 nucleotides line up with TRBD1. Germline V gives CDR1 WNHNN, CDR2 SYGVQD (reference sequence). Unmatched junction bases numbered 5, after V lost 5 bases and J lost 5 bases. The CDR3 is 15 amino acids.

The rearrangement uses TRBV29-1 and TRBJ2-3; 9 bases line up with TRBD2. The V and J ends lost 4 bases and 4 bases, in that order; junction bases with no gene match: 12. The CDR3 covers 16 residues. Per the germline V gene, CDR1 is SQVTM and CDR2 is ANQGSEA. CDR3 DNA: TGCAGCGTTGGGGGGCCGGCTAGCGGGGTGTCAGATACGCAGTATTTT. Amino acid sequence: CSVGGPASGVSDTQYF.